The present TCR beta chain was sequenced within a study of Ad26.COV2.S vaccination and SARS-CoV-2 variants. Background on the study: The donor was enrolled in the Ad26.COV2.S arm of the COV1001 trial.

Study-wide findings and caveats: People given the vaccine had a wider spike-specific TCR breadth than placebo recipients did.

A note on this clone: Its antigen is unknown.

Sample treatment: about 20 received Ad26.COV2.S at low or high dose, single or two shots; roughly five received placebo; per-sample allocation not given. Specimen acquisition occurred on day 63 following the initial vaccine or placebo injection. Germline V gene data show CDR1 as LGHNA and CDR2 as YSLEER. V was trimmed by 3 bases and J by 4 bases, leaving 12 bases between them. The CDR3 extends over 15 amino acids. Clones were sequenced by immunoSEQ multiplex PCR, and TCRdb holds only the in-frame ones, with some missing. The table has over 400,000 clones, over 80% seen once; the top ten hold under 2%.

The sequence came from a person between 18 and 65 years old who received the Ad26.COV2.S COVID-19 vaccine or a placebo. The chain couples TRBV4-3 to TRBJ2-2; D is tentatively TRBD1 or TRBD2 (6 bases each). This material consisted of peripheral blood, taken in a trial of Ad26.COV2.S vaccine versus placebo. CDR3 in DNA: TGCGCCAGCAGCCAGGAAGGGGGGAGCACCGGGGAGCTGTTTTTT. Amino acids: CASSQEGGSTGELFF.